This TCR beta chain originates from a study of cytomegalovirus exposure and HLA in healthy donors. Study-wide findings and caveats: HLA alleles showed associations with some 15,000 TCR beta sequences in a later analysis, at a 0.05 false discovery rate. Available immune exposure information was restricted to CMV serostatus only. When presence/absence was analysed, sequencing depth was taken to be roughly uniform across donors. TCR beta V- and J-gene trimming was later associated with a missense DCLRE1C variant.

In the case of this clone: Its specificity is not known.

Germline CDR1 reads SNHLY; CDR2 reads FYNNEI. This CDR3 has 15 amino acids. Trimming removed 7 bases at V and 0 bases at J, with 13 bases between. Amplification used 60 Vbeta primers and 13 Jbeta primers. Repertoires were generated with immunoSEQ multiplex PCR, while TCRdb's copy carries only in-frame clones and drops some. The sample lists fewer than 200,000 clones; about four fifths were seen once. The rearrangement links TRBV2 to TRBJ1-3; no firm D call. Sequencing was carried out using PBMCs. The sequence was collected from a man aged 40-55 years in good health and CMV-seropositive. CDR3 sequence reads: CASKLDTASGNTIYF. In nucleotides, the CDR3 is TGTGCCAGCAAGTTAGACACCGCCTCTGGAAACACCATATATTTT.